The 25 T cell receptor beta chains reported below all come from one sample, sequenced in a study of human T cells and chemical hapten exposure. Time point specified: pre-sensitization, week 0. Treatment denoted: therapeutic diphenylcyclopropenone sensitization with weekly scalp DPC. Each CDR3 protein gets one entry after TCRdb re-called the RACE reads with MiXCR. The table shows a few hundred thousand distinct CDR3 sequences, with around 5.5% occurring only once. The sample here was whole blood, taken in connection with sensitization to the hapten diphenylcyclopropenone (DPC). Receptors were obtained from a woman aged 18-29 years with alopecia areata. Some clones in this sample may be carry-over from other donors' samples.

This clonotype was seen at least ten times. V is TRBV20-1 and J is TRBJ2-3; D perhaps matches TRBD2 (7 bases). This CDR3 is built from 14 residues. V lost 6 bases to trimming and J lost 4 bases, with 17 bases between them. CDR1 is DFQATT and CDR2 is SNEGSKA in the germline V gene (reference sequence). The CDR3 here is CSANPGGGADTQYF. CDR3 nucleotide sequence: TGCAGTGCGAATCCGGGGGGCGGAGCAGATACGCAGTATTTT.

This clonotype has a handful of counts. The rearrangement links TRBV9 to TRBJ2-5; D gene ambiguous. The CDR3 extends over 14 amino acids. Trimming took off 4 bases at V and 2 bases at J, with 12 bases between the two ends. The germline CDR1 and CDR2 sequences are SGDLS and YYNGEE. CDR3 DNA sequence: TGTGCCAGCAGCCCCCCTCTCGGGCAAGAGACCCAGTACTTC. Its translation: CASSPPLGQETQYF. The full variable domain, rest sourced from reference TRBV9 and TRBJ2-5, is DSGVTQTPKHLITATGQRVTLRCSPRSGDLSVYWYQQSLDQGLQFLIQYYNGEERAKGNILERFSAQQFPDLHSELNLSSLELGDSALYFCASSPPLGQETQYFGPGTRLLVL.

This clonotype was counted many times. The CDR3, as DNA: TGCGCCAGCAGCTTGGGACAGTTTACAGATGAGCAGTTCTTC. It is translated as CASSLGQFTDEQFF. This chain uses TRBV5-1 with TRBJ2-1, with D maybe TRBD1 (5 bases). The CDR3 has 14 residues. V was pared by 0 bases and J by 8 bases, with 12 bases between. Per germline, CDR1 SGHRS and CDR2 YFSETQ. The variable domain in full, completed from reference TRBV5-1 and TRBJ2-1, reads KAGVTQTPRYLIKTRGQQVTLSCSPISGHRSVSWYQQTPGQGLQFLFEYFSETQRNKGNFPGRFSGRQFSNSRSEMNVSTLELGDSALYLCASSLGQFTDEQFFGPGTRLTVL.

The V call is TRBV10-3, the J call TRBJ1-4; 8 nucleotides align to TRBD1. V gave up 6 bases and J gave up 8 bases; unmatched junction bases: 11. CDR1 and CDR2 (germline): ENHRY, SYGVKD. The CDR3 extends over 15 amino acids. The CDR3 nucleotides are TGTGCCATCAGCCCTAGGGACAGGCCCCCAGAAAAACTGTTTTTT. Translation gives CAISPRDRPPEKLFF.

The chain employs TRBV4-3 and TRBJ1-1; tentatively, D is TRBD1 (6 bases). Germline V gives CDR1 LGHNA, CDR2 YSLEER. The CDR3 is 15 amino acids. The V gene lost 4 bases and the J gene lost 7 bases, with 19 bases spanning the gap. Here the CDR3 reads CASSLQILQGNEAFF. The CDR3 nucleotides read TGCGCCAGCAGCCTGCAGATTCTGCAGGGGAATGAAGCTTTCTTT.

This clonotype was picked up many times. V is TRBV10-3 and J is TRBJ2-3, with TRBD1 matching over 11 bases. Germline CDR1 reads ENHRY; CDR2 reads SYGVKD. Unmatched junction bases numbered 4, after V lost 1 base and J lost 4 bases. The CDR3 is 16 residues long. CDR3 protein: CAISEFGQGAADTQYF. The CDR3 DNA sequence: TGTGCCATCAGTGAGTTCGGACAGGGGGCCGCAGATACGCAGTATTTT.

This clonotype was seen many times. The rearrangement links TRBV6-5 to TRBJ2-3, with 7 bases that match TRBD2. Unmatched junction bases numbered 12, after V lost 6 bases and J lost 0 bases. This CDR3 is built from 17 residues. CDR1 and CDR2 (germline): MNHEY, SVGAGI. The CDR3 sequence is CASSGGSGGYSTDTQYF. The CDR3 region has the DNA TGTGCCAGCAGCGGGGGGTCTGGCGGATACAGCACAGATACGCAGTATTTT.

This clonotype was found many times. This rearrangement joins TRBV12-3 or TRBV12-4 to TRBJ1-2; D not resolved. The CDR3 sequence is 13 residues long. V was trimmed by 2 bases and J by 5 bases, leaving 9 bases between them. CDR3 DNA sequence: TGTGCCAGCAGTTTATATGGTGGATATGGCTACACCTTC. Translating gives CASSLYGGYGYTF.

This sequence joins TRBV10-3 and TRBJ1-2; D possibly corresponds to TRBD1 (6 bases). Trimming cost V 0 bases and J 6 bases, with 14 bases left between them. CDR1 is ENHRY, CDR2 SYGVKD, per germline. CDR3 length: 15 residues. The chain's CDR3 is CAISESPLTGDGYTF. CDR3 nucleotide sequence: TGTGCCATCAGTGAGTCCCCTTTGACAGGAGATGGCTACACCTTC.

This clonotype was counted many times. The rearrangement uses TRBV12-3 or TRBV12-4 and TRBJ2-3; TRBD2 agrees at 7 bases. Trimming at V came to 3 bases and at J to 4 bases, leaving 4 bases not matched to a gene. The CDR3 has 14 residues. CDR3 coding DNA: TGTGCCAGCAGTTTCGAAGGGAGGGCAGATACGCAGTATTTT. Amino acids: CASSFEGRADTQYF.

The table lists this clonotype with a few counts. The chain is built from TRBV5-5 and TRBJ1-1, with TRBD1 matching 7 bases. CDR3 length: 15 residues. V shed 2 bases, J shed 6 bases, and the junction held 10 bases outside the gene matches. Looked up from germline, CDR1 is SGHKS and CDR2 is YYEKEE (reference sequence). The CDR3 here is CASSFLTGLTAEAFF. CDR3 in DNA: TGTGCCAGCAGCTTCTTGACAGGGTTAACGGCTGAAGCTTTCTTT. Variable domain in full (rest from reference TRBV5-5 and TRBJ1-1): DAGVTQSPTHLIKTRGQQVTLRCSPISGHKSVSWYQQVLGQGPQFIFQYYEKEERGRGNFPDRFSARQFPNYSSELNVNALLLGDSALYLCASSFLTGLTAEAFFGQGTRLTVV.

This CDR3 is CASSLLGATRSTEAFF. The CDR3, as DNA: TGCGCCAGCAGCTTGTTAGGTGCTACCAGATCCACTGAAGCTTTCTTT. The chain employs TRBV5-1 and TRBJ1-1; D is unclear. Trimming left V 1 base short and J 4 bases short, with 17 bases between. The germline V gene has CDR1 SGHRS and CDR2 YFSETQ. The CDR3 totals 16 residues.

There are a few counts of this clonotype. The genes are TRBV20-1 and TRBJ2-3, with D possibly matching TRBD2 (5 bases). CDR3 length: 14 amino acids. Germline loops: CDR1 DFQATT, CDR2 SNEGSKA (reference sequence). Trimming took off 4 bases at V and 3 bases at J, with 14 bases between the two ends. CDR3 coding DNA: TGCAGTGCTACGAGATCCACTAGGACAGATACGCAGTATTTT. Its translation is CSATRSTRTDTQYF.

This clonotype was counted at least ten times. The genes are TRBV6-2 or TRBV6-3 and TRBJ1-5; a possible D gene is TRBD1 (5 bases). The CDR3 totals 14 residues. Germline V CDR1 and CDR2: MNHEY, SVGEGT. Trimming removed 5 bases from V and 0 bases from J, with 8 bases in between. The CDR3 is CASSQGYSNQPQHF. CDR3 coding DNA: TGTGCCAGCAGTCAGGGATATAGCAATCAGCCCCAGCATTTT.

This clonotype turned up a few times. The chain joins TRBV7-2 to TRBJ2-4; no firm D call. Germline CDR1 and CDR2: SGHTA and FQGNSA. V was trimmed by 0 bases and J by 5 bases, leaving 8 bases between them. The CDR3 consists of 14 residues. Here the CDR3 DNA reads TGTGCCAGCAGCTTAGCTAGCTTCGAAAACATTCAGTACTTC. It encodes CASSLASFENIQYF.

This chain uses TRBV7-8 with TRBJ1-4; D remains ambiguous. Trimming shortened V by 1 base and J by 2 bases, and 8 bases separated the two germline ends. CDR3 length: 15 amino acids. Looked up from germline, CDR1 is SGHVS and CDR2 is FQNEAQ. CDR3 protein: CASSLVGSTNEKLFF. The DNA for the CDR3 is TGTGCCAGCAGCTTAGTGGGGTCGACTAATGAAAAACTGTTTTTT. Variable domain in full (rest from reference TRBV7-8 and TRBJ1-4): GAGVSQSPRYKVAKRGQDVALRCDPISGHVSLFWYQQALGQGPEFLTYFQNEAQLDKSGLPSDRFFAERPEGSVSTLKIQRTQQEDSAVYLCASSLVGSTNEKLFFGSGTQLSVL.

This clonotype was observed a handful of times. The rearrangement links TRBV6-5 to TRBJ1-2; no clear D gene. This CDR3 is built from 13 residues. Germline V gene sequence: CDR1 MNHEY, CDR2 SVGAGI. V lost 5 bases to trimming and J lost 7 bases, with 14 bases between them. The CDR3, as DNA: TGTGCCAGCAGTCGCGCTACCACTACTGGCTACACCTTC. It yields the protein CASSRATTTGYTF.

This clonotype has only a few counts. The chain combines TRBV20-1 with TRBJ2-3, with D possibly matching TRBD1 (6 bases). The germline V gene has CDR1 DFQATT and CDR2 SNEGSKA (reference sequence). V was trimmed by 5 bases and J by 2 bases, leaving 14 bases between them. The CDR3 runs to 14 residues. The CDR3 DNA reads TGCAGTGCTTCCGACAGGCCGTCCACAGATACGCAGTATTTT. Its protein is CSASDRPSTDTQYF.

This clonotype was observed a few times. The rearrangement uses TRBV4-3 and TRBJ2-3; 7 nucleotides match TRBD1. The junction had 15 bases not matched to a gene; V was cut back by 4 bases and J by 5 bases. The CDR3 has 17 amino acids. Per the germline V gene, CDR1 is LGHNA and CDR2 is YSLEER. The CDR3 bases are TGCGCCAGCAGCCCAGAAAGCGGTGTAGGGGGCCTAGATACGCAGTATTTT. Its translation is CASSPESGVGGLDTQYF.

The chain carries TRBV20-1 and TRBJ2-2; D is undetermined. Trimming took off 7 bases at V and 0 bases at J, with 12 bases between the two ends. Germline V gene lookup returns CDR1 DFQATT and CDR2 SNEGSKA (reference sequence). The CDR3 runs 14 residues. The CDR3 sequence: CSGIGPSNTGELFF. CDR3 bases: TGCAGTGGAATCGGGCCTTCGAACACCGGGGAGCTGTTTTTT.

There are many counts of this clonotype. The CDR3 sequence: CASSSAGAQYF. CDR3 bases: TGTGCCAGCAGCAGTGCGGGGGCGCAGTATTTT. V and J are TRBV7-2 and TRBJ2-3, with TRBD2 identical over 7 bases. The CDR3 length is 11 residues. Germline assignment: CDR1 SGHTA and CDR2 FQGNSA. Trimming cost V 5 bases and J 10 bases; bases outside gene matches: 3.

This clonotype occurred many times. V is TRBV3-1 and J is TRBJ1-4; D unclear. This CDR3 region has 13 residues. V dropped 1 base and J dropped 6 bases, with 6 bases sitting between them. The germline V gene encodes CDR1 LGHDT and CDR2 YNNKEL (reference sequence). As DNA, the CDR3 is TGTGCCAGCAGCCAAGGCAGTTATGAAAAACTGTTTTTT. This codes for CASSQGSYEKLFF. Together with reference TRBV3-1 and TRBJ1-4, the CDR3 gives the full variable domain: DTAVSQTPKYLVTQMGNDKSIKCEQNLGHDTMYWYKQDSKKFLKIMFSYNNKELIINETVPNRFSPKSPDKAHLNLHINSLELGDSAVYFCASSQGSYEKLFFGSGTQLSVL.

Concerning this clonotype itself: A junction end diverges from the germline sequence, so it may reflect a read error. The genes are TRBV7-2 and TRBJ2-1; D may correspond to TRBD1 or TRBD2 (7 bases each). The germline V gene has CDR1 SGHTA and CDR2 FQGNSA. The CDR3 covers 14 residues. The chain's CDR3 is CASSRQGGYNELFF. CDR3 bases: TGTGCCAGCAGCCGACAGGGAGGGTACAATGAGCTGTTCTTC.

This clonotype showed up just a few times. The J gene is TRBJ1-5, the V gene TRBV6-5; tentatively, D is TRBD1 (5 bases). V dropped 4 bases and J dropped 6 bases, with 10 bases sitting between them. This CDR3 contains 13 residues. Per the germline V gene, CDR1 is MNHEY and CDR2 is SVGAGI. CDR3 coding DNA: TGTGCCAGCAGTTGGGGGGGTGGTCAGCCCCAGCATTTT. Translated: CASSWGGGQPQHF.

This clonotype was seen ten or more times. J is TRBJ2-7 and V is TRBV7-3; a weak D match, TRBD1 (5 bases). Trimming removed 5 bases from V and 6 bases from J, with 20 bases in between. CDR3 length equals 15 residues. CDR1 is SGHTA and CDR2 is FQGTGA in the germline V gene. This chain's CDR3 is CASSQGGASSAEQYF. The CDR3, as DNA: TGTGCCAGCAGCCAGGGTGGGGCTAGTTCAGCCGAGCAGTACTTC.